The 25 T cell receptor beta chains below all came from one sample that was sequenced in a study of Ad26.COV2.S vaccination and SARS-CoV-2 variants (dated by TCRdb to 2020 to 2022). The treatment or condition tag for this specimen amounts to: 19 received Ad26.COV2.S at low or high dose, single or two shots; several received placebo; per-sample allocation not given. Repertoires of vaccine and placebo recipients were sequenced from samples collected on day 63 after the first injection. Libraries were constructed by the immunoSEQ multiplex PCR assay. This is the immuneACCESS table as TCRdb keeps it, with only in-frame sequences that have V and J called. A part of the clones is gone; compared with another copy, unresolved V genes explain less than half, and the rest is unexplained. For this sample there are approximately 400,000 clones; 83% appear just once. The top ten constitute 7% to 9.5% of the sample.

The material sequenced was peripheral blood, taken in a trial of Ad26.COV2.S vaccine versus placebo. These receptors all stem from a person aged 18-60 years who received the Ad26.COV2.S COVID-19 vaccine or a placebo.

The chain carries TRBV11-3 and TRBJ2-7; D is possibly TRBD1 (5 bases). CDR3 length: 13 residues. Germline V gene data show CDR1 as SGHNT and CDR2 as YENEEA. V was pared by 5 bases and J by 4 bases, with 12 bases between. The CDR3 region is CASSLGRQYEQYF. The CDR3 DNA is TGTGCCAGCAGCCTCGGACGACAGTACGAGCAGTACTTC. Supplemented by reference TRBV11-3 and TRBJ2-7, the full variable domain reads EAGVVQSPRYKIIEKKQPVAFWCNPISGHNTLYWYLQNLGQGPELLIRYENEEAVDDSQLPKDRFSAERLKGVDSTLKIQPAELGDSAVYLCASSLGRQYEQYFGPGTRLTVT.

The chain combines TRBV11-2 with TRBJ1-2, with D possibly TRBD1 on 6 matching bases. CDR3 size: 13 residues. Germline CDR1 is SGHAT and CDR2 is FQNNGV. V was trimmed by 4 bases and J by 8 bases, leaving 14 bases between them. CDR3 nucleotides: TGTGCCAGCAGCTCATCGTACAGGGAAGGCTACACCTTC. Encoded protein: CASSSSYREGYTF.

The rearrangement links TRBV28 to TRBJ2-1; the match to TRBD1 covers 8 bases. This CDR3 comprises 17 residues. The germline gives CDR1 MDHEN, CDR2 SYDVKM. The V segment lost 5 bases and the J segment 2 bases; nucleotides outside the gene matches: 11. CDR3 residues: CASSAVTGAGTYNEQFF. The DNA of the CDR3 is TGTGCCAGCAGTGCCGTGACAGGGGCCGGGACCTACAATGAGCAGTTCTTC.

This chain joins TRBV14 and TRBJ1-2; D is ambiguous. CDR1 is SGHDN and CDR2 is FVKESK in the germline V gene. This CDR3 is 14 amino acids long. Trimming left V 0 bases short and J 8 bases short, with 13 bases between. As DNA, the CDR3 is TGTGCCAGCAGCCAAGATCAAGTGAGGGCCGGCTACACCTTC. Translating it yields CASSQDQVRAGYTF.

The chain has TRBV5-1 and TRBJ2-7; 12 nucleotides agree with TRBD2. The germline V gene encodes CDR1 SGHRS and CDR2 YFSETQ. V was pared by 4 bases and J by 3 bases, with 11 bases of the junction left unmatched. The CDR3 spans 17 residues. The CDR3 region is CASSPTLGLAGNYEQYF. In DNA, the CDR3 is TGCGCCAGCAGCCCGACCCTAGGACTAGCGGGAAACTACGAGCAGTACTTC.

V usage is TRBV19 and J usage is TRBJ2-7; 12 nucleotides agree with TRBD2. Germline V gene data show CDR1 as LNHDA and CDR2 as SQIVND (reference sequence). J was trimmed by 0 bases and V by 3 bases; bases with no gene match: 9. The CDR3 runs 18 residues. CDR3 DNA sequence: TGTGCCAGTAGTATCCCCTCGGGACTAGCGGGTAACTCCTACGAGCAGTACTTC. Protein product: CASSIPSGLAGNSYEQYF.

This clone came up a few times. V usage is TRBV27 and J usage is TRBJ2-7, with D unresolved. Germline V CDR1 and CDR2: MNHEY, SMNVEV (reference sequence). This CDR3 is built from 12 residues. The V end was cut by 8 bases, the J end by 7 bases, with 15 bases between. CDR3 in DNA: TGTGCCAGCGGGTCGGCCTGGGGAGAGCAGTACTTC. It codes for CASGSAWGEQYF.

V is TRBV5-1 and J is TRBJ2-3; 7 bases map to TRBD1. CDR3 length equals 14 residues. Per germline, CDR1 SGHRS and CDR2 YFSETQ. Unmatched junction bases numbered 4, after V lost 4 bases and J lost 2 bases. This CDR3 is CASSVTGITDTQYF. The CDR3 DNA follows: TGCGCCAGCAGCGTGACAGGGATCACAGATACGCAGTATTTT.

V usage is TRBV2 and J usage is TRBJ2-7, with D possibly matching TRBD1 (6 bases). The V end was cut by 6 bases, the J end by 6 bases, with 12 bases between. The CDR3 is 12 residues long. In germline, CDR1 is SNHLY, CDR2 FYNNEI. CDR3 protein: CASRYTGREQYF. The CDR3 DNA sequence: TGTGCCAGCAGGTATACAGGGCGCGAGCAGTACTTC. The full variable domain, rest sourced from reference TRBV2 and TRBJ2-7, is EPEVTQTPSHQVTQMGQEVILRCVPISNHLYFYWYRQILGQKVEFLVSFYNNEISEKSEIFDDQFSVERPDGSNFTLKIRSTKLEDSAMYFCASRYTGREQYFGPGTRLTVT.

This chain links TRBV6-6 with TRBJ2-3; the match to TRBD2 covers 8 bases. Germline trimming cut 5 bases from V and 0 bases from J; bases unmatched to any gene: 13. This CDR3 has 18 amino acids. Germline assignment: CDR1 MNHNY and CDR2 SVGAGI (reference sequence). Written as DNA, the CDR3 is TGTGCCAGCAGTCCCAGACTAACTAGCGGAACTAGCACAGATACGCAGTATTTT. Translation gives CASSPRLTSGTSTDTQYF.

The chain uses TRBV7-6 and TRBJ1-1; the D is unclear. V was pared by 1 base and J by 7 bases, with 10 bases between. The germline V gene encodes CDR1 SGHVS and CDR2 FNYEAQ. The CDR3 covers 13 residues. The CDR3 loop is CASSLGGMGEAFF. The CDR3 nucleotides are TGTGCCAGCAGCTTAGGGGGAATGGGTGAAGCTTTCTTT.

The V and J genes are TRBV12-5 and TRBJ2-3; D ambiguous. V was cut by 1 base and J by 1 base, with 9 bases left in between. This CDR3 region has 15 residues. The germline V gene has CDR1 LGHNT and CDR2 FRNRAP. The CDR3 bases are TGTGCTAGTGGTTTGGGGGATTCGGGCACAGATACGCAGTATTTT. Protein sequence: CASGLGDSGTDTQYF. The variable domain in full, completed from reference TRBV12-5 and TRBJ2-3, reads DARVTQTPRHKVTEMGQEVTMRCQPILGHNTVFWYRQTMMQGLELLAYFRNRAPLDDSGMPKDRFSAEMPDATLATLKIQPSEPRDSAVYFCASGLGDSGTDTQYFGPGTRLTVL.

The gene calls are TRBV3-1 (or the pseudogene TRBV3-2) and TRBJ2-1; D assignment may be TRBD1 or TRBD2 (6 bases each). The V gene's germline CDR1 is LGHDT and CDR2 YNNKEL (reference sequence). The CDR3 totals 15 residues. V gave up 4 bases and J gave up 9 bases, with 19 bases separating them. The CDR3 sequence: CASSPGGPRGSEQFF. DNA of the CDR3: TGTGCCAGCAGCCCCGGGGGCCCCAGGGGCAGTGAGCAGTTCTTC.

The chain joins TRBV27 to TRBJ1-2; TRBD1 matches 7 bases. After removal of 4 bases from V and 5 bases from J, the junction contained 10 bases not matched to a gene. The CDR3 contains 15 residues. CDR1 and CDR2 from the germline V gene are MNHEY and SMNVEV (reference sequence). The CDR3 nucleotides are TGTGCCAGCAGTTACGGAGCCGGGACAGCTTATGGCTACACCTTC. Translation: CASSYGAGTAYGYTF.

The V gene is TRBV15, the J gene TRBJ2-3; 10 bases are a match to TRBD2. V trimming: 1 base; J trimming: 6 bases; junction bases outside the gene matches: 7. Germline CDR1 reads LNHNV; CDR2 reads YYDKDF (reference sequence). CDR3 size: 16 residues. The CDR3 DNA reads as TGTGCCACCAGCAGAGGGGCTAGCGGGGGCCAGGATACGCAGTATTTT. Its translation: CATSRGASGGQDTQYF.

The chain employs TRBV20-1 and TRBJ1-2; unclear D gene. Germline V gene data show CDR1 as DFQATT and CDR2 as SNEGSKA (reference sequence). There are 11 residues in the CDR3. Trimming cost V 5 bases and J 0 bases, with 4 bases left between them. The CDR3 sequence: CSAWANYGYTF. In nucleotides, the CDR3 is TGCAGTGCTTGGGCTAACTATGGCTACACCTTC.

This clone was picked up a small number of times. One end of the junction varies from germline; a read error may be responsible. This chain connects TRBV11-2 to TRBJ2-1; 9 bases agree with TRBD2. The germline V gene encodes CDR1 SGHAT and CDR2 FQNNGV. CDR3 length equals 12 residues. Here the CDR3 reads CASSLAREGGVF. The CDR3, as DNA: TGTGCCAGCAGCTTAGCGCGGGAGGGCGGAGTCTTC.

The chain uses TRBV9 and TRBJ2-2; weak D call: TRBD2 (6 bases). Trimming shortened V by 0 bases and J by 9 bases, and 9 bases separated the two germline ends. There are 13 residues in the CDR3. Germline CDR1 is SGDLS and CDR2 is YYNGEE. The CDR3 spells CASSVGGGRELFF. The CDR3 nucleotides read TGTGCCAGCAGCGTAGGCGGCGGGAGGGAGCTGTTTTTT.

This clone occurred a few times. The gene calls are TRBV19 and TRBJ1-5, with D possibly TRBD1 on 5 matching bases. The CDR3 is made up of 15 amino acids. Trimming pared 6 bases from V and 1 base from J, leaving 13 bases between. Germline assignment: CDR1 LNHDA and CDR2 SQIVND (reference sequence). CDR3 region: CASSWGWGSNQPQHF. CDR3 DNA: TGTGCCAGTAGCTGGGGCTGGGGAAGCAATCAGCCCCAGCATTTT. Complete variable domain (other parts from reference TRBV19 and TRBJ1-5): DGGITQSPKYLFRKEGQNVTLSCEQNLNHDAMYWYRQDPGQGLRLIYYSQIVNDFQKGDIAEGYSVSREKKESFPLTVTSAQKNPTAFYLCASSWGWGSNQPQHFGDGTRLSIL.

The gene calls are TRBV7-2 and TRBJ1-1, with a weak D call TRBD1 (6 bases). The V gene lost 3 bases and the J gene lost 8 bases, with 19 bases spanning the gap. The germline gives CDR1 SGHTA, CDR2 FQGNSA. The CDR3 consists of 15 residues. CDR3 residues: CASSFYSSRTAEAFF. The CDR3 coding sequence is TGTGCCAGCAGCTTTTATTCTTCCCGGACAGCCGAAGCTTTCTTT. The full variable domain, its missing parts supplied by reference TRBV7-2 and TRBJ1-1, is GAGVSQSPSNKVTEKGKDVELRCDPISGHTALYWYRQSLGQGLEFLIYFQGNSAPDKSGLPSDRFSAERTGGSVSTLTIQRTQQEDSAVYLCASSFYSSRTAEAFFGQGTRLTVV.

This chain joins TRBV15 and TRBJ1-1; no clear D. The germline V gene has CDR1 LNHNV and CDR2 YYDKDF (reference sequence). Trimming left V 1 base short and J 6 bases short, with 9 bases between. The CDR3 has 13 residues. CDR3 bases: TGTGCCACCAGCAGAGGGGTGGAGGCTGAAGCTTTCTTT. Protein product: CATSRGVEAEAFF.

This chain uses TRBV19 with TRBJ2-2; D perhaps matches TRBD1 (5 bases). The germline V gene has CDR1 LNHDA and CDR2 SQIVND (reference sequence). The CDR3 covers 15 residues. Trimming removed 5 bases from V and 4 bases from J, with 14 bases in between. The DNA for the CDR3 is TGTGCCAGTAGTTTGTACGGACAAGCCACCGGGGAGCTGTTTTTT. It specifies CASSLYGQATGELFF.

This chain uses TRBV5-1 with TRBJ2-2, with TRBD1 matching 10 bases. Germline V gives CDR1 SGHRS, CDR2 YFSETQ. The V gene end was trimmed by 6 bases and the J gene end by 3 bases; junction bases not matched to a gene: 5. The CDR3 has 15 amino acids. CDR3 amino acids: CASTPTGGYTGELFF. In DNA form, the CDR3 reads TGCGCCAGCACCCCGACAGGGGGCTACACCGGGGAGCTGTTTTTT.

Here the CDR3 reads CASSQPGQGDTQYF. The CDR3 DNA reads TGTGCCAGCAGCCAACCGGGCCAAGGGGATACGCAGTATTTT. The chain links TRBV3-1 (or the pseudogene TRBV3-2) to TRBJ2-3; D is ambiguous. Germline CDR1 is LGHDT and CDR2 is YNNKEL (reference sequence). This CDR3 has 14 residues. Trimming shortened V by 2 bases and J by 6 bases, and 12 bases separated the two germline ends.

The rearrangement uses TRBV7-7 and TRBJ2-5; 7 bases line up with TRBD2. From germline, CDR1 is SSHAT and CDR2 FNYEAQ (reference sequence). The ends lost 5 bases at V and 5 bases at J; junction bases unmatched: 11. This CDR3 is built from 15 residues. In nucleotides, the CDR3 is TGTGCCAGCAGCCCCGGGGGGAGGGGTGGTGAGACCCAGTACTTC. It yields the protein CASSPGGRGGETQYF.